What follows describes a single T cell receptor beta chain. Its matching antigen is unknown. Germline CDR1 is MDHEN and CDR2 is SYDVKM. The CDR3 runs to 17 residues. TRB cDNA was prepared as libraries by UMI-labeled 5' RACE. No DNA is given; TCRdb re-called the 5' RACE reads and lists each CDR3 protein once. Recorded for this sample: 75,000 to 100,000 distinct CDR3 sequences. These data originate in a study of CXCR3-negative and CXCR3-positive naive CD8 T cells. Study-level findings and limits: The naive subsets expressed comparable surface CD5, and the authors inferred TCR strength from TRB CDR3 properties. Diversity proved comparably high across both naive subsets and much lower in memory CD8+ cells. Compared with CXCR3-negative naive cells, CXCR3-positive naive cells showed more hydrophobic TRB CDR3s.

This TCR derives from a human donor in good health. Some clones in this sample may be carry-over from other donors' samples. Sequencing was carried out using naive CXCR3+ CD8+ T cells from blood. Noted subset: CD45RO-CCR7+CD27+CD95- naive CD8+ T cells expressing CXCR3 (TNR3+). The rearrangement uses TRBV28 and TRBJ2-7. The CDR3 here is CASSLLLGQSETYEQYF.